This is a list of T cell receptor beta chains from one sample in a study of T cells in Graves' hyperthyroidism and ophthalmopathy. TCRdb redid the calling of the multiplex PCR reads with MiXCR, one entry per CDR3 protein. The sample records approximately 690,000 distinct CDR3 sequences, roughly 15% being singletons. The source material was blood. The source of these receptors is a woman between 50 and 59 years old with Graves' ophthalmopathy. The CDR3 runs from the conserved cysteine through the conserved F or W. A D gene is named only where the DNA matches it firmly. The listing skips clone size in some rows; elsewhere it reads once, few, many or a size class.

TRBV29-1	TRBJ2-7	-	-	TGCAGCGTTGAATGGGCCTACGAGCAGTACTTC	CSVEWAYEQYF
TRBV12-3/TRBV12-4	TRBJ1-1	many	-	TGTGCCAGCAGCCCACAAACAGGGTGGGCCACTGAAGCTTTCTTT	CASSPQTGWATEAFF
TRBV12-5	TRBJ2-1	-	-	TGTGCTAGTGGTCTGTTACATGAGCAGTTCTTC	CASGLLHEQFF
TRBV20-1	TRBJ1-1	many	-	TGCAGTGCCAGTGACATTGCCGGGGCAGTTAACACTGAAGCTTTCTTT	CSASDIAGAVNTEAFF
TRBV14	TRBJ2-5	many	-	TGTGCCAGCAGCCCACTGGGACGTGAGACCCAGTACTTC	CASSPLGRETQYF
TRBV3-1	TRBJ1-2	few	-	TGTGCCAGCAGCTCACACCCGACCGGCCCCGGAGGCTACACCTTC	CASSSHPTGPGGYTF
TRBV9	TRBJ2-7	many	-	TGTGCCAGCAGCGCCGGCGCGGCCAGCTACGAGCAGTACTTC	CASSAGAASYEQYF
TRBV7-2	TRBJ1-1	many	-	TGTGCCAGCAGCTTAACTCGGAGAGCTTTCTTT	CASSLTRRAFF
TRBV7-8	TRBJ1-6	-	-	TGTGCCAGCAGCCAAGCGGGCCCAGGGGCTCTTTCACCCCTCCACTTT	CASSQAGPGALSPLHF
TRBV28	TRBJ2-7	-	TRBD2	TGTGCCAACAGCGGGAGCATGGCCCACGAGCAGTACTTC	CANSGSMAHEQYF
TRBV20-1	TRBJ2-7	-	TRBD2	TGCAGTGCTAGAGATCCCGGACTAGCGGGAGGCAACTATTACGAGCAGTACTTC	CSARDPGLAGGNYYEQYF
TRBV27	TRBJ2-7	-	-	TGTGCCAGCAGTTTATCCGGCTTACTCTTAGGGAGGCCCACCTACGAGCAGTACTTC	CASSLSGLLLGRPTYEQYF
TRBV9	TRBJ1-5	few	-	TGTGCCAGCAGCCCCCGCGAAGGCGCTCAGCCCCAGCATTTT	CASSPREGAQPQHF
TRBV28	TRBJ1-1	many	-	TGTGCCACCTTTGGGGGGCGGTGGACTGAAGCTTTCTTT	CATFGGRWTEAFF
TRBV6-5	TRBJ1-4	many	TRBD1	TGTGCCAGCAGTTACTCGATGACAGGGGTTAATGAAAAACTGTTTTTT	CASSYSMTGVNEKLFF
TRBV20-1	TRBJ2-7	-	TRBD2	TGCAGTGCTAGTCCCGGGACTAGCGGGAGCTTCGAGCAGTACTTC	CSASPGTSGSFEQYF
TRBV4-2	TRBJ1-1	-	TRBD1	TGTGCCAGCAGCCATCCGGGGGACAGGAACACTGAAGCTTTCTTT	CASSHPGDRNTEAFF
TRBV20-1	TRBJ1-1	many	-	TGCAGTGCGGAAGGGACACCAAACACTGAAGCTTTCTTT	CSAEGTPNTEAFF
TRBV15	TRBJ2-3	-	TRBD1	TGTGCCACGAGGACAGGGGCGCCAGATACGCAGTATTTT	CATRTGAPDTQYF
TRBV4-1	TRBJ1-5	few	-	TGCGCCAGCAGCCGCCTGGGGACGAGGCAGCCCCAGCATTTT	CASSRLGTRQPQHF
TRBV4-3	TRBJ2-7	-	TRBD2	TGCGCCAGCAGCCAAGAGGCTCGGCGGGAGCTCGAGCAGTACTTC	CASSQEARRELEQYF
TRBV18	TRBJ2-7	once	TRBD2	TGTGCCAGCTCACCACTAGCGGGAGGGCCCATCGGTGGCGAGCAGTACTTC	CASSPLAGGPIGGEQYF
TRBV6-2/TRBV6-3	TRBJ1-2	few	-	TGTGCCAGCAGTTACCTCGCCAGGGCCCAGACAAATAACTATGGCTACACCTTC	CASSYLARAQTNNYGYTF
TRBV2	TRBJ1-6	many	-	TGTGCCAGCAGTGACCAGGGGCTCAATTCACCCCTCCACTTT	CASSDQGLNSPLHF
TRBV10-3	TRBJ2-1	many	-	TGTGCCATCAGAGCCGGGACACCCTACAATGAGCAGTTCTTC	CAIRAGTPYNEQFF
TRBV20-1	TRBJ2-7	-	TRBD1	TGCAGTGCGCCCGGACAGGGGGTTCGAGTAGAGCAGTACTTC	CSAPGQGVRVEQYF